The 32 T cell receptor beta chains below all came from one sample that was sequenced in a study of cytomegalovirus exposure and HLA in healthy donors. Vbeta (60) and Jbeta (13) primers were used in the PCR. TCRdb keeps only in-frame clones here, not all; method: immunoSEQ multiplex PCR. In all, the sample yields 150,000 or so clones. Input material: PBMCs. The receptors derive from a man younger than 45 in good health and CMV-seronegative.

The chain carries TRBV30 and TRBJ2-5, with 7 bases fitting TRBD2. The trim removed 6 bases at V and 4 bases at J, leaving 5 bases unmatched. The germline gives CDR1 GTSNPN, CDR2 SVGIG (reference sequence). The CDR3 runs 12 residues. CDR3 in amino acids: CACSGGLETQYF. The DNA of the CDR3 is TGTGCCTGTTCGGGAGGTCTAGAGACCCAGTACTTC. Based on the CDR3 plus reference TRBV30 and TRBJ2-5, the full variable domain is SQTIHQWPATLVQPVGSPLSLECTVEGTSNPNLYWYRQAAGRGLQLLFYSVGIGQISSEVPQNLSASRPQDRQFILSSKKLLLSDSGFYLCACSGGLETQYFGPGTRLLVL.

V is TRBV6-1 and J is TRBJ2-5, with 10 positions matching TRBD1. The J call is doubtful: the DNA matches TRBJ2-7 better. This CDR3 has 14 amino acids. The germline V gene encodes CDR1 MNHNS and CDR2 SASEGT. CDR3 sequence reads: CASGESGTGDEQYF. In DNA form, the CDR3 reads TGTGCCAGCGGGGAGTCCGGGACAGGGGACGAGCAGTACTTC.

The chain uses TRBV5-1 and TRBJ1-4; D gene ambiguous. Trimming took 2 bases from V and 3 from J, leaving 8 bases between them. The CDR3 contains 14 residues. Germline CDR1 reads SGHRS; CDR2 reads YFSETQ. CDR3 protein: CASSFGRANEKLFF. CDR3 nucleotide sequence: TGCGCCAGCAGCTTCGGCCGGGCTAATGAAAAACTGTTTTTT.

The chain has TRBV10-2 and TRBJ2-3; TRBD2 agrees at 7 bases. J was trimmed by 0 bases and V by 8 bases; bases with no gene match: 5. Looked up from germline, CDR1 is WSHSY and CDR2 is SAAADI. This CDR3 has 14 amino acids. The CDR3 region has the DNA TGCGCCAGCGGCCTAGCGGCAAGCACAGATACGCAGTATTTT. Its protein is CASGLAASTDTQYF.

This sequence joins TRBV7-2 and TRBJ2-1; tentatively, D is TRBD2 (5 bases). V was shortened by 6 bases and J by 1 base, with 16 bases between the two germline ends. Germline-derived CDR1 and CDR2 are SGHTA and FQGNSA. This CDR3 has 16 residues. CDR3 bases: TGTGCCAGCAGATTAAGCGGAGGAGGATCCTACAATGAGCAGTTCTTC. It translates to CASRLSGGGSYNEQFF.

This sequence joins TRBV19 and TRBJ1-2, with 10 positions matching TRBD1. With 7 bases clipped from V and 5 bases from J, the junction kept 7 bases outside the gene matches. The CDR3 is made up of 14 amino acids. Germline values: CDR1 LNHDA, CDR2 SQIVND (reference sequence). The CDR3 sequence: CASTSWTGGYGYTF. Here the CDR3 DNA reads TGTGCCAGTACCTCGTGGACAGGGGGATATGGCTACACCTTC.

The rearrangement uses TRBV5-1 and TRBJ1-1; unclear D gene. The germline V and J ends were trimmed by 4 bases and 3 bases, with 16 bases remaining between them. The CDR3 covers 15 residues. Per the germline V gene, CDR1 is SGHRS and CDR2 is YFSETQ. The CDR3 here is CASSQREGSDTEAFF. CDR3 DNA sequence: TGCGCCAGCAGCCAAAGGGAGGGTTCGGACACTGAAGCTTTCTTT.

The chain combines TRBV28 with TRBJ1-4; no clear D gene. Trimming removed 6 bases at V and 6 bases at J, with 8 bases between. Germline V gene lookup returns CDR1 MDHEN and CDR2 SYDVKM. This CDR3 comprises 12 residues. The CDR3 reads CASSSLHEKLFF. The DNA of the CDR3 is TGTGCCAGCAGCTCTCTTCATGAAAAACTGTTTTTT. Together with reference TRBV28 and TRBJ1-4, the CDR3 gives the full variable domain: DVKVTQSSRYLVKRTGEKVFLECVQDMDHENMFWYRQDPGLGLRLIYFSYDVKMKEKGDIPEGYSVSREKKERFSLILESASTNQTSMYLCASSSLHEKLFFGSGTQLSVL.

The CDR3 DNA sequence: TGTGCCAGCAGCTCATCGGGGGGGAGGTACACTGAAGCTTTCTTT. Protein: CASSSSGGRYTEAFF. This rearrangement joins TRBV7-6 to TRBJ1-1, with D possibly TRBD1 on 5 matching bases. The CDR3 has 15 amino acids. Germline lookup yields CDR1 SGHVS and CDR2 FNYEAQ. V shed 4 bases and J shed 3 bases, with 15 bases lying between them. Looking up the rest from reference TRBV7-6 and TRBJ1-1 gives the full variable domain: GAGVSQSPRYKVTKRGQDVALRCDPISGHVSLYWYRQALGQGPEFLTYFNYEAQQDKSGLPNDRFSAERPEGSISTLTIQRTEQRDSAMYRCASSSSGGRYTEAFFGQGTRLTVV.

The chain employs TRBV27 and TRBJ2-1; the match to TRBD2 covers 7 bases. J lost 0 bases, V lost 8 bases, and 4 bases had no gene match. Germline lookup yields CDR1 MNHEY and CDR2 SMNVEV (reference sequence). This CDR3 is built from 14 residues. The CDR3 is CASSTSASYNEQFF. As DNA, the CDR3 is TGTGCCAGCTCAACTAGCGCCTCCTACAATGAGCAGTTCTTC.

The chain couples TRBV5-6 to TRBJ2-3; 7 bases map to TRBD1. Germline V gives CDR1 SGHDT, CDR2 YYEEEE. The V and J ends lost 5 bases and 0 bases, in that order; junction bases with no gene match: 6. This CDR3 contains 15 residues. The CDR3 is CASSKGTASTDTQYF. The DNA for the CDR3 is TGTGCCAGCAGTAAAGGGACAGCAAGCACAGATACGCAGTATTTT.

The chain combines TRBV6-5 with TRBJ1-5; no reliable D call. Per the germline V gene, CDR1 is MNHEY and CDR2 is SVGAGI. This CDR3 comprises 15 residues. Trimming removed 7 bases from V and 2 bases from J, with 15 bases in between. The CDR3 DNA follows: TGTGCCAGCATCATCTTTGGAGTGGGCAATCAGCCCCAGCATTTT. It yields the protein CASIIFGVGNQPQHF.

The CDR3 nucleotides read TGCGCCAGCAGCCCATCCCGGGGGACGGAAGAGACCCAGTACTTC. Translating it yields CASSPSRGTEETQYF. The chain links TRBV5-1 to TRBJ2-5; TRBD2 might be the D (6 bases). This CDR3 contains 15 residues. The germline gives CDR1 SGHRS, CDR2 YFSETQ. The V end was cut by 4 bases, the J end by 3 bases, with 16 bases between.

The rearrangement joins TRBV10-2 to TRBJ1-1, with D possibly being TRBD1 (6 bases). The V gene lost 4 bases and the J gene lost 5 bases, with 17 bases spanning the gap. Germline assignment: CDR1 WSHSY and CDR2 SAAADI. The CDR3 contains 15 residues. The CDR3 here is CASSVGGQGRTEAFF. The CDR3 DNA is TGCGCCAGCAGTGTGGGGGGGCAGGGAAGAACTGAAGCTTTCTTT.

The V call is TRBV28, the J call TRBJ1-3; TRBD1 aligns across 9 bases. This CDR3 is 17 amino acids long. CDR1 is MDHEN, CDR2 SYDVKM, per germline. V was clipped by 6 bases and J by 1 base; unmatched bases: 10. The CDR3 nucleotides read TGTGCCAGCAGCTCCGGGACAGGGTATTGGTCTGGAAACACCATATATTTT. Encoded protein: CASSSGTGYWSGNTIYF.

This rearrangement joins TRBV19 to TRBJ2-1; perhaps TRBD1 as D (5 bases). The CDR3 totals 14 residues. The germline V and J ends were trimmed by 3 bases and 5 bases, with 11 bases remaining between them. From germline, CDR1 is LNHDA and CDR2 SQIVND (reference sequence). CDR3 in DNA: TGTGCCAGTAGTATCTTACAGGCCCACAATGAGCAGTTCTTC. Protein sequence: CASSILQAHNEQFF.

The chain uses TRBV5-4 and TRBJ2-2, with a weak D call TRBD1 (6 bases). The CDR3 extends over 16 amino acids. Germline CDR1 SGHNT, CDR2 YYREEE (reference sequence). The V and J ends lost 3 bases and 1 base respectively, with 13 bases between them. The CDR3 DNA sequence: TGTGCCAGCAGCTACCGCCGGGACAAGAACACCGGGGAGCTGTTTTTT. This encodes CASSYRRDKNTGELFF.

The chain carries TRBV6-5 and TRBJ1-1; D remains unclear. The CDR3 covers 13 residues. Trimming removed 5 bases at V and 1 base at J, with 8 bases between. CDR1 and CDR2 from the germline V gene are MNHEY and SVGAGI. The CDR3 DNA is TGTGCCAGCAGTCAACATCAGAACACTGAAGCTTTCTTT. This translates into CASSQHQNTEAFF.

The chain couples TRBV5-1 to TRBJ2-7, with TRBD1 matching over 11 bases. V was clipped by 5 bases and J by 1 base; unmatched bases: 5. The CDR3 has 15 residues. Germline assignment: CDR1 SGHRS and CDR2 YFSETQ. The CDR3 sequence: CASRTGTGGSYEQYF. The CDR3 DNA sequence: TGCGCCAGCAGGACCGGGACAGGGGGGTCCTACGAGCAGTACTTC.

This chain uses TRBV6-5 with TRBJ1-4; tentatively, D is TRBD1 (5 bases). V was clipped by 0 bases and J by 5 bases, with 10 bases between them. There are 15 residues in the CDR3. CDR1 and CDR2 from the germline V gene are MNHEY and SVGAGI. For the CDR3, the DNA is TGTGCCAGCAGTTACTCGATCGGGGGAAATGAAAAACTGTTTTTT. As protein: CASSYSIGGNEKLFF.

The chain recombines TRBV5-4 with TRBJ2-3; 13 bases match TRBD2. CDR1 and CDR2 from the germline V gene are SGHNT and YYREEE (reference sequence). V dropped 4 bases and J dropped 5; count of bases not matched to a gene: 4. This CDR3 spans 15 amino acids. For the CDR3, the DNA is TGTGCCAGCAGCGAGACTAGCGGGGGGAAAGATACGCAGTATTTT. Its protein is CASSETSGGKDTQYF.

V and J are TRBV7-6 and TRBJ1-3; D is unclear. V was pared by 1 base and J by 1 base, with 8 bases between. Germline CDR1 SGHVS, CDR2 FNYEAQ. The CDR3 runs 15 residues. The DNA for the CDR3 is TGTGCCAGCAGCTTAGAGTGGGCATCTGGAAACACCATATATTTT. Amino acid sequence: CASSLEWASGNTIYF. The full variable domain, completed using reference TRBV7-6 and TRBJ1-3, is GAGVSQSPRYKVTKRGQDVALRCDPISGHVSLYWYRQALGQGPEFLTYFNYEAQQDKSGLPNDRFSAERPEGSISTLTIQRTEQRDSAMYRCASSLEWASGNTIYFGEGSWLTVV.

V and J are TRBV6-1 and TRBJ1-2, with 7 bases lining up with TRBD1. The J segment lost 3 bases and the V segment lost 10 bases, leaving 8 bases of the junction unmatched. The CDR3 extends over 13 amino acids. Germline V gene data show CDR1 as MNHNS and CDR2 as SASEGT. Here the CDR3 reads CATTPQGDYGYTF. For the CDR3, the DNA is TGTGCCACCACCCCCCAGGGGGACTATGGCTACACCTTC.

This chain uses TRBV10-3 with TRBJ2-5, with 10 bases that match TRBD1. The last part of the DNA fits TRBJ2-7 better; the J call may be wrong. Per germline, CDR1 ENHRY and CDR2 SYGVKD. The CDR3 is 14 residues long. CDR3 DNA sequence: TGTGCCATCAGTGACGGGACAGGGGCCTACGAGCAGTACTTC. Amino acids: CAISDGTGAYEQYF.

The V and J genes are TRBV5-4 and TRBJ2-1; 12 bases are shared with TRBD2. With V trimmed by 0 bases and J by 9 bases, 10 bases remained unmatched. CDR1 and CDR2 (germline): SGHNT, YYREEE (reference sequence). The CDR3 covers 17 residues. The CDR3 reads CASSLAASTSGSSEQFF. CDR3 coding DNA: TGTGCCAGCAGCTTGGCCGCTTCGACTAGCGGGAGTTCTGAGCAGTTCTTC.

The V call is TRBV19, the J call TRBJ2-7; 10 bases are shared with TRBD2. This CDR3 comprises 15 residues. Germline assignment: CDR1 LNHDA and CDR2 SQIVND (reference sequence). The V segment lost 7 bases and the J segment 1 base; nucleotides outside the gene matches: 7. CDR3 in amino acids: CASTRASGSSYEQYF. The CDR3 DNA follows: TGTGCCAGTACGAGGGCTAGCGGGAGTTCCTACGAGCAGTACTTC.

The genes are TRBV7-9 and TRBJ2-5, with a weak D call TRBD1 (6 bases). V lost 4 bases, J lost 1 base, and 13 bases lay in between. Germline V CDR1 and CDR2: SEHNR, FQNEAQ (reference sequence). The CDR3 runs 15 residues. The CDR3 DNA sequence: TGTGCCAGCAGCTATGCAGGGGTACTCCAAGAGACCCAGTACTTC. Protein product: CASSYAGVLQETQYF.

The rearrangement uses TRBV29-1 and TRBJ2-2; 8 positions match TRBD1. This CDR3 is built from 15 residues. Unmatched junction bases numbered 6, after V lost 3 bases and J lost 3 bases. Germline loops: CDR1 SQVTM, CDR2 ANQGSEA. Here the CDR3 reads CSVDSGTGDTGELFF. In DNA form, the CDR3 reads TGCAGCGTTGATTCGGGGACAGGCGACACCGGGGAGCTGTTTTTT.

CDR3 loop: CASSLVEYQPQHF. The CDR3 DNA reads TGTGCCAGCAGCTTAGTGGAGTATCAGCCCCAGCATTTT. The chain uses TRBV7-9 and TRBJ1-5; D not certain. This CDR3 region has 13 residues. Germline V gene lookup returns CDR1 SEHNR and CDR2 FQNEAQ (reference sequence). Trimming stripped 1 base from V and 5 bases from J, with 6 bases between. The full variable domain, with the rest looked up from reference TRBV7-9 and TRBJ1-5, is DTGVSQNPRHKITKRGQNVTFRCDPISEHNRLYWYRQTLGQGPEFLTYFQNEAQLEKSRLLSDRFSAERPKGSFSTLEIQRTEQGDSAMYLCASSLVEYQPQHFGDGTRLSIL.

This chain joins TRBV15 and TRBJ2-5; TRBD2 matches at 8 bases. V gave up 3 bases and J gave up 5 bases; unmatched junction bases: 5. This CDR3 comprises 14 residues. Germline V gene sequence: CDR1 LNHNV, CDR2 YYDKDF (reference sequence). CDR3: CATSSGREVETQYF. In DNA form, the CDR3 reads TGTGCCACCAGCAGTGGGCGGGAGGTGGAGACCCAGTACTTC.

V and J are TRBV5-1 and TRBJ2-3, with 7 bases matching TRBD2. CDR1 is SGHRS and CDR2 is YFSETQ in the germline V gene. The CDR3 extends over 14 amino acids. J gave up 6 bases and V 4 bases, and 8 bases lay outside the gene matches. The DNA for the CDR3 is TGCGCCAGCAGCCCCGGACTAGGAGGCGATACGCAGTATTTT. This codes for CASSPGLGGDTQYF.

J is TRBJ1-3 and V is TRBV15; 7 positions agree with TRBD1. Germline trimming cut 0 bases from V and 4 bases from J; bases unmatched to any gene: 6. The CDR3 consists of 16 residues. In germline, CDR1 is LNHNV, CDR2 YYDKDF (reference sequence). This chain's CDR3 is CATSRDLAGQGNTIYF. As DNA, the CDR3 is TGTGCCACCAGCAGAGATTTGGCGGGACAGGGAAACACCATATATTTT.